Listed below are T cell receptor beta chains from one sample, sequenced in a study of blood T cell repertoires in COVID-19. Assay used: immunoSEQ multiplex PCR; TCRdb lists only in-frame clones, some missing. The table lists roughly 500,000 clones, around 87% of them singletons. The material sequenced was PBMCs or T cells enriched from blood (not recorded which). The receptors shown here come from a woman aged 40 to 50 who had recovered from COVID-19. Both conserved end residues are part of each CDR3. A D gene is named only where the DNA matches it firmly. Not every row has a clone size; where given, it reads once, few, many or a size class.

clone size	V gene	D gene	J gene	CDR3 DNA	CDR3 protein
.	TRBV18	TRBD2	TRBJ2-1	TGTGCCAGCTCACCTCGACTAGCGGGAGTTAGCTACAATGAGCAGTTCTTC	CASSPRLAGVSYNEQFF
.	TRBV9	.	TRBJ2-2	TGTGCCAGCGGACGGGATGGGAGAATCACCGGGGAGCTGTTTTTT	CASGRDGRITGELFF
.	TRBV27	.	TRBJ1-2	TGTGCCAGCAGTCAAACCAGGATCTATGGCTACACCTTC	CASSQTRIYGYTF
.	TRBV6-5	TRBD1	TRBJ2-7	TGTGCCAGCAGTTACGACAGGGGAAACTACGAGCAGTACTTC	CASSYDRGNYEQYF
.	TRBV6-2/TRBV6-3	.	TRBJ1-5	TGTGCCAGCAGTCGGGACACGATAACGGGCAATCAGCCCCAGCATTTT	CASSRDTITGNQPQHF
.	TRBV19	.	TRBJ1-5	TGTGCCAGTAGTATAGAACCCGGGGATCAGCCCCAGCATTTT	CASSIEPGDQPQHF
.	TRBV27	TRBD2	TRBJ2-2	TGTGCCAGCAGTATGCGGGAGGCGACCGGGGAGCTGTTTTTT	CASSMREATGELFF
.	TRBV5-4	TRBD2	TRBJ2-3	TGTGCCAGCAGCTCACGGACTAGGGATACGCAGTATTTT	CASSSRTRDTQYF
.	TRBV10-3	TRBD1	TRBJ1-6	TGTGCCATCAGTGAGTCGAGGACAGGCCATGTGGAGTCACCCCTCCACTTT	CAISESRTGHVESPLHF
.	TRBV25-1	TRBD1	TRBJ2-7	TGTGCCAGCAGTGAATTGAATTACGGGACAGGGGACTACGAGCAGTACTTC	CASSELNYGTGDYEQYF
few	TRBV19	TRBD1	TRBJ1-5	TGTGCCAGTTCACTATCCGGGACAGTTAATCAGCCCCAGCATTTT	CASSLSGTVNQPQHF
.	TRBV28	TRBD1	TRBJ2-1	TGTGCCAGCAGTACACCAACCTTGGACAGGGGAGTGTACAATGAGCAGTTCTTC	CASSTPTLDRGVYNEQFF
.	TRBV5-1	.	TRBJ1-1	TGCGCCAGCAGCTTGGTTCAGGGTGAAGCTTTCTTT	CASSLVQGEAFF
.	TRBV5-1	TRBD2	TRBJ2-3	TGCGCCAGCAGCCCGGGACTAGCGGAGACCACAGATACGCAGTATTTT	CASSPGLAETTDTQYF
.	TRBV5-6	TRBD1	TRBJ1-2	TGTGCCAGCAGCCAGAACAGGGGATGGTCTGTGGGCTACACCTTC	CASSQNRGWSVGYTF
.	TRBV10-3	TRBD1	TRBJ1-6	TGTGCCATCAGTGAGGGACAGGTAAGGAGTAATTCACCCCTCCACTTT	CAISEGQVRSNSPLHF
.	TRBV13	.	TRBJ1-2	TGTGCCAGCACCACACGAGGACAGATCTATGGCTACACCTTC	CASTTRGQIYGYTF
.	TRBV7-2	.	TRBJ1-5	TGTGCCAGCAGCTTATCAAATCAGCCCCAGCATTTT	CASSLSNQPQHF
.	TRBV12-3/TRBV12-4	.	TRBJ2-7	TGTGCCAGCAGTTTCCGGGTTGGTGAGCAGTACTTC	CASSFRVGEQYF
.	TRBV14	.	TRBJ2-7	TGTGCCAGCAGCCAAGAAGAAGGCTCGACTAGGGACAGCTACGAGCAGTACTTC	CASSQEEGSTRDSYEQYF